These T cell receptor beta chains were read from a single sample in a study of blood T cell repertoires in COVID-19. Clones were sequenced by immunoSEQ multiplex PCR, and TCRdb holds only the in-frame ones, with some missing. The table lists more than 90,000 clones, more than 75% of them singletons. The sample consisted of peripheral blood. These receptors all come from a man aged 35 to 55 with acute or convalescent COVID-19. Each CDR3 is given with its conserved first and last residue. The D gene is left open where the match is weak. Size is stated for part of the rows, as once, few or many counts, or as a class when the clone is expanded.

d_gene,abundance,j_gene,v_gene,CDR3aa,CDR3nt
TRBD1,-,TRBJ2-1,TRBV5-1,CASSRTGYGDEQFF,TGCGCCAGCAGCCGGACAGGGTATGGCGATGAGCAGTTCTTC
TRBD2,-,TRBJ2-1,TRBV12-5,CASGLDGLAGANEQFF,TGTGCTAGTGGTTTGGACGGACTAGCGGGGGCCAATGAGCAGTTCTTC
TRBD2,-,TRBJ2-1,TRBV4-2,CASSQLSGRSNEQFF,TGTGCCAGCAGCCAACTGAGCGGGAGGTCCAATGAGCAGTTCTTC
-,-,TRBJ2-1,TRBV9,CASSSPGTHNEQFF,TGTGCCAGCAGCTCTCCCGGGACTCATAATGAGCAGTTCTTC
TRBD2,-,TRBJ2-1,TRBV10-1,CASSEGTSRINEQFF,TGCGCCAGCAGTGAAGGGACTAGCAGGATCAATGAGCAGTTCTTC
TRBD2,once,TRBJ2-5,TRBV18,CASSLGLAGSQETQYF,TGTGCCAGCTCCCTGGGACTAGCGGGGAGCCAAGAGACCCAGTACTTC
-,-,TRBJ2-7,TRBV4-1,CASSQDPVTSPFLLLYEQYF,TGCGCCAGCAGCCAAGACCCTGTGACTAGTCCCTTCCTACTTCTCTACGAGCAGTACTTC
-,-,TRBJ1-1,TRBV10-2,CASSESGDVAAFF,TGCGCCAGCAGTGAATCAGGGGACGTGGCAGCTTTCTTT
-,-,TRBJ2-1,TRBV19,CASSIGRGNDEQFF,TGTGCCAGTAGTATCGGTAGGGGGAACGATGAGCAGTTCTTC
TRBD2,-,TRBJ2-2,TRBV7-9,CASSFGLAGATGELFF,TGTGCCAGCAGCTTCGGACTAGCGGGAGCCACCGGGGAGCTGTTTTTT
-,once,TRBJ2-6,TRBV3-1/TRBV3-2,CASSQFSDWNSGANVLTF,TGTGCCAGCAGCCAATTCTCGGACTGGAACTCTGGGGCCAACGTCCTGACTTTC
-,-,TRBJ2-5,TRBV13,CASSSQDSPAQYF,TGTGCCAGCAGCTCACAGGATTCCCCGGCCCAGTACTTC
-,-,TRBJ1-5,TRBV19,CASSLPGTVYNQPQHF,TGTGCCAGTAGTCTCCCCGGAACAGTCTACAATCAGCCCCAGCATTTT
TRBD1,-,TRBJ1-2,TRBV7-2,CASSLEGTGSGGYTF,TGTGCCAGCAGCTTAGAAGGGACAGGGTCTGGTGGCTACACCTTC
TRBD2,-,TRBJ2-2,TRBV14,CASSQDLLAGGTGELFF,TGTGCCAGCAGCCAAGATCTCCTAGCGGGAGGCACCGGGGAGCTGTTTTTT
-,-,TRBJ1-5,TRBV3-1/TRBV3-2,CASSHTGNGNQPQHF,TGTGCCAGCAGCCATACAGGGAATGGCAATCAGCCCCAGCATTTT
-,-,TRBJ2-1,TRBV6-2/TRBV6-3,CASSYLSQGGPYNEQFF,TGTGCCAGCAGTTACCTCTCCCAGGGGGGCCCCTACAATGAGCAGTTCTTC
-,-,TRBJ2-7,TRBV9,CASSVADLGATSPYEQYF,TGTGCCAGCAGCGTAGCTGACTTGGGGGCGACGTCCCCCTACGAGCAGTACTTC
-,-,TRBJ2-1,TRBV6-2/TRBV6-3,CASSLQSLGGNEQFF,TGTGCCAGCAGCCTACAGTCCCTCGGGGGCAATGAGCAGTTCTTC
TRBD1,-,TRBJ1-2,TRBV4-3,CASSQEGRGHGYTF,TGCGCCAGCAGCCAAGAAGGCAGGGGGCATGGCTACACCTTC
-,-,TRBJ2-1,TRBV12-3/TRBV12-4,CASTPTNEQFF,TGTGCCAGCACTCCCACAAATGAGCAGTTCTTC
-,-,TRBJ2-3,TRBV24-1,CATSEEGLGTDTQYF,TGTGCCACCAGTGAGGAGGGGCTTGGCACAGATACGCAGTATTTT
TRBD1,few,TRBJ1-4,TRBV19,CASSSTGDVVEKLFF,TGTGCCAGTAGTAGCACAGGGGACGTTGTTGAAAAACTGTTTTTT
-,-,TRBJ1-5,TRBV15,CATSGSGRRDQPQHF,TGTGCCACCAGCGGTAGCGGCCGCCGGGATCAGCCCCAGCATTTT
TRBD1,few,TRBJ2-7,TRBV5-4,CASSWDRNYEQYF,TGTGCCAGCAGTTGGGACAGGAACTACGAGCAGTACTTC
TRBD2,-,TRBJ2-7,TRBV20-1,CSASRTSGISYEQYF,TGCAGTGCCAGTCGGACTAGCGGAATCTCCTACGAGCAGTACTTC
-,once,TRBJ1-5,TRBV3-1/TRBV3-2,CASSQDVGGNQPQHF,TGTGCCAGCAGCCAAGATGTCGGGGGCAATCAGCCCCAGCATTTT
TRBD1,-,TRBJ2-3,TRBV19,CASSMVGTASTDTQYF,TGTGCCAGTAGTATGGTCGGGACAGCAAGCACAGATACGCAGTATTTT
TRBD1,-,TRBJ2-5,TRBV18,CASSPRAGGQETQYF,TGTGCCAGCTCACCACGGGCAGGGGGTCAAGAGACCCAGTACTTC
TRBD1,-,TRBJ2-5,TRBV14,CASSQEQYRGQETQYF,TGTGCCAGCAGCCAGGAACAATACAGGGGGCAGGAGACCCAGTACTTC
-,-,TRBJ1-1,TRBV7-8,CASSLVQGGTEAFF,TGTGCCAGCAGCTTAGTTCAGGGAGGCACTGAAGCTTTCTTT
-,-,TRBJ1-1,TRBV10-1,CASSELRAGRPSEAFF,TGCGCCAGCAGTGAGCTGAGGGCAGGGAGGCCATCTGAAGCTTTCTTT